This is a list of T cell receptor beta chains from one sample in a study of T cell repertoires in cytomegalovirus infection. TCRdb reprocessed the reads via MiXCR and lists one record per CDR3 protein. The table includes 450,000 to 650,000 distinct CDR3 sequences, 40% detected once. No antigens are known for them. Material: cultured PBMCs, obtained from culture after CMV antigen stimulation. Source of these receptors: a human donor in good health (CMV status not recorded). Some clones in this sample may be carry-over from other donors' samples. Each CDR3 is given with its conserved first and last residue. The D gene is left open where the match is weak. Size tells how often a clone was seen (once, few, many) or the class of an expanded clone, and some rows leave it out.

clone_size	v_call	d_call	j_call	cdr3_aa	cdr3_nt
NA	TRBV3-1	NA	TRBJ2-4	CASSQKRGLFGSKNIQYF	TGTGCCAGCAGCCAAAAGAGGGGATTATTCGGATCGAAAAACATTCAGTACTTC
NA	TRBV7-8	NA	TRBJ2-2	CASRTQGYTGELFF	TGTGCCAGCAGGACCCAGGGGTACACCGGGGAGCTGTTTTTT
few	TRBV7-2	NA	TRBJ2-3	CASSPLATDTQYF	TGTGCCAGCAGCCCCCTTGCCACAGATACGCAGTATTTT
few	TRBV7-9	NA	TRBJ2-5	CASSLATLATQYF	TGTGCCAGCAGCTTAGCGACGCTGGCGACCCAGTACTTC
NA	TRBV18	TRBD2	TRBJ2-1	CASSHGTSGSLGGEQFF	TGTGCCAGCTCACACGGGACTAGCGGGAGCTTGGGTGGTGAGCAGTTCTTC
NA	TRBV29-1	TRBD1	TRBJ2-7	CSVEDTGQGGEQYF	TGCAGCGTTGAAGACACGGGACAGGGAGGCGAGCAGTACTTC
NA	TRBV12-3/TRBV12-4	NA	TRBJ1-5	CASSQDSYSNQPQHF	TGTGCCAGCAGCCAAGACAGTTATAGCAATCAGCCCCAGCATTTT
many	TRBV7-2	NA	TRBJ1-3	CASSLDRDSGNTIYF	TGTGCCAGCAGCTTAGACAGGGACTCTGGAAACACCATATATTTT
few	TRBV7-2	NA	TRBJ2-5	CASTQNPAGVYQETQYF	TGTGCCAGCACCCAGAACCCGGCAGGAGTGTACCAAGAGACCCAGTACTTC
few	TRBV2	TRBD1	TRBJ1-6	CASSDRTGMGPLHF	TGTGCCAGCAGTGACCGGACAGGGATGGGCCCCCTCCACTTT
many	TRBV27	TRBD1	TRBJ2-1	CASSLLRTGNEQFF	TGTGCCAGCAGTCTACTCCGGACAGGGAATGAGCAGTTCTTC
NA	TRBV4-3	NA	TRBJ2-7	CASSQELYPPPPGNYEEQYF	TGCGCCAGCAGCCAAGAACTATACCCTCCCCCCCCGGGAAACTACGAGGAGCAGTACTTC
NA	TRBV20-1	TRBD1	TRBJ1-5	CSATKGQGYNQPQHF	TGCAGTGCTACCAAGGGACAGGGGTACAATCAGCCCCAGCATTTT
NA	TRBV7-4	TRBD1	TRBJ1-2	CASLNGGQRNYGYTF	TGTGCCAGCCTCAACGGGGGACAGCGAAATTATGGCTACACCTTC
few	TRBV6-1	NA	TRBJ1-3	CASSEEGRLSGNTIYF	TGTGCCAGCAGTGAAGAGGGCAGGCTCTCTGGAAACACCATATATTTT
NA	TRBV7-2	NA	TRBJ2-3	CASSLGQNPSTDTQYF	TGTGCCAGCAGCTTAGGACAAAACCCTAGCACAGATACGCAGTATTTT
NA	TRBV7-2	NA	TRBJ1-5	CASSLEGGPYSNQPQHF	TGTGCCAGCAGCTTAGAGGGTGGGCCCTATAGCAATCAGCCCCAGCATTTT
NA	TRBV3-1	NA	TRBJ1-1	CASSLNPARDGPTEAFF	TGTGCCAGCAGCCTTAATCCCGCCCGGGACGGGCCCACTGAAGCTTTCTTT
few	TRBV7-2	TRBD1	TRBJ1-5	CASSTGGTGENQPQHF	TGTGCCAGCAGCACCGGTGGGACAGGGGAGAATCAGCCCCAGCATTTT
many	TRBV7-8	NA	TRBJ1-2	CASSFGGANYGYTF	TGTGCCAGCAGCTTTGGGGGAGCTAACTATGGCTACACCTTC
NA	TRBV27	NA	TRBJ1-5	CASSLSHPGGSSQPQHF	TGTGCCAGCAGTTTATCCCATCCCGGGGGTAGTAGTCAGCCCCAGCATTTT
NA	TRBV7-9	NA	TRBJ1-6	CASSLVAGNSPLHF	TGTGCCAGCAGCCTGGTCGCGGGTAATTCACCCCTCCACTTT
few	TRBV19	NA	TRBJ2-3	CASSRGDRLASTDTQYF	TGTGCCAGTAGCAGGGGGGATCGTCTAGCGAGCACAGATACGCAGTATTTT
NA	TRBV20-1	TRBD1	TRBJ2-7	CSATFTGTGGDEQYF	TGCAGTGCTACTTTTACCGGGACAGGGGGAGACGAGCAGTACTTC
few	TRBV7-9	NA	TRBJ1-4	CASSFIDEKLFF	TGTGCCAGCAGCTTTATAGACGAAAAACTGTTTTTT
once	TRBV20-1	TRBD2	TRBJ2-6	CSAIGLAGQSSGANVLTF	TGCAGTGCCATCGGGCTAGCGGGCCAAAGCTCTGGGGCCAACGTCCTGACTTTC
NA	TRBV12-3/TRBV12-4	TRBD2	TRBJ2-7	CASSLGLGHEQYF	TGTGCCAGCAGTTTGGGACTAGGGCACGAGCAGTACTTC
NA	TRBV5-1	TRBD1	TRBJ1-1	CASSLVRDRGPLGTEAFF	TGCGCCAGCAGCTTGGTACGCGACAGGGGGCCGTTGGGCACTGAAGCTTTCTTT
NA	TRBV5-4	NA	TRBJ2-3	CASSLAVSRGDTQYF	TGTGCCAGCAGCTTGGCGGTTTCTCGGGGAGATACGCAGTATTTT
NA	TRBV5-5	TRBD2	TRBJ2-1	CASSLRAGGPDNEQFF	TGTGCCAGCAGCTTACGGGCGGGAGGGCCTGACAATGAGCAGTTCTTC
NA	TRBV7-2	TRBD2	TRBJ2-1	CASSPALAVNEQFF	TGTGCCAGCAGTCCGGCGCTAGCGGTAAATGAGCAGTTCTTC
few	TRBV12-3/TRBV12-4	NA	TRBJ2-7	CASSFKAYYEQYF	TGTGCCAGCAGTTTTAAGGCGTACTACGAGCAGTACTTC
few	TRBV7-2	TRBD1	TRBJ1-2	CASSLTYRDRGYGYTF	TGTGCCAGCAGCCTTACGTACCGGGACAGGGGCTATGGCTACACCTTC
few	TRBV7-6	TRBD1	TRBJ1-5	CASSSVGRGRNQPQHF	TGTGCCAGCAGCTCGGTGGGCAGGGGGCGTAATCAGCCCCAGCATTTT
NA	TRBV4-3	TRBD1	TRBJ2-7	CASSHADREYEQYF	TGCGCCAGCAGCCACGCCGACAGGGAATACGAGCAGTACTTC
NA	TRBV27	NA	TRBJ2-1	CASSLSGEDYNEQFF	TGTGCCAGCAGTTTATCGGGCGAAGACTACAATGAGCAGTTCTTC
NA	TRBV6-6	NA	TRBJ2-1	CASTGYRNNEQFF	TGTGCCAGCACCGGTTACAGAAACAATGAGCAGTTCTTC
NA	TRBV4-3	NA	TRBJ2-3	CASSQVIRDTQYF	TGCGCCAGCAGCCAAGTTATACGTGATACGCAGTATTTT
NA	TRBV7-2	TRBD2	TRBJ2-1	CASSYGSSSGIYNEQFF	TGTGCCAGCAGCTACGGTTCCTCTAGCGGGATATACAATGAGCAGTTCTTC
few	TRBV20-1	NA	TRBJ1-5	CSAMMGGSQPQHF	TGCAGTGCTATGATGGGGGGTAGTCAGCCCCAGCATTTT
NA	TRBV4-1	NA	TRBJ2-5	CASSQFSQETQYF	TGCGCCAGCAGCCAATTTAGTCAAGAGACCCAGTACTTC
few	TRBV20-1	NA	TRBJ2-1	CSARDGRGSYNEQFF	TGCAGTGCTAGAGATGGGAGGGGGTCCTACAATGAGCAGTTCTTC
NA	TRBV7-8	TRBD1	TRBJ1-4	CASSPRTGREKLFF	TGTGCCAGCAGCCCCAGGACAGGAAGGGAAAAACTGTTTTTT
NA	TRBV7-4	TRBD1	TRBJ2-7	CASSLTGQPFEQYF	TGTGCCAGCAGCCTGACGGGACAGCCATTTGAGCAGTACTTC
NA	TRBV10-3	TRBD1	TRBJ2-1	CAINRGQGDNEQFF	TGTGCCATCAACCGAGGACAGGGGGACAATGAGCAGTTCTTC
NA	TRBV6-4	NA	TRBJ2-2	CASSVEESGELFF	TGTGCCAGCAGTGTGGAGGAATCCGGGGAGCTGTTTTTT
NA	TRBV3-1	NA	TRBJ2-2	CASSQSRVANTGELFF	TGTGCCAGCAGCCAGTCGAGGGTCGCGAACACCGGGGAGCTGTTTTTT
NA	TRBV6-2/TRBV6-3	NA	TRBJ1-2	CASSYPIARGYTF	TGTGCCAGCAGTTACCCAATCGCCAGAGGCTACACCTTC
NA	TRBV12-3/TRBV12-4	TRBD1	TRBJ1-4	CASSLTGDRDGEKLFF	TGTGCCAGCAGTTTAACGGGGGACAGGGATGGTGAAAAACTGTTTTTT
few	TRBV7-9	NA	TRBJ1-2	CASSARRQASHGYTF	TGTGCCAGCAGCGCACGGCGACAGGCGAGCCATGGCTACACCTTC
few	TRBV7-8	NA	TRBJ2-1	CASSLAQETTQVEQFF	TGTGCCAGCAGCTTAGCTCAAGAAACGACCCAGGTTGAGCAGTTCTTC